Included here is one T cell receptor (beta chain) sequence, with context. RNA was extracted with the RNeasy kit, and a quantity of roughly 0.45 to 1 ug was reverse transcribed using random hexamers. TCRdb reprocessed the immunoSEQ multiplex PCR reads via MiXCR and lists one record per CDR3 protein. The table records some 140,000 distinct CDR3 sequences, around 86% of them present only once. This specimen belongs to a study of CD8 T cells in Susac syndrome. There are 13 residues in the CDR3. Deletions cut 7 bases from V and 1 base from J, with 10 bases between. Germline CDR1 and CDR2: LNHDA and SQIVND (reference sequence). The multiple sclerosis controls comprised treatment-naive patients whose relapsing-remitting disease was stable or active.

The origin of this receptor is a human donor with multiple sclerosis. This chain connects TRBV19 to TRBJ1-1; D remains ambiguous. Input material: CD8+ T cells from PBMCs. CDR3 nucleotide sequence: TGTGCCAGTAAAGTCAGTCAGAACACTGAAGCTTTCTTT. This encodes CASKVSQNTEAFF.